The 18 T cell receptor beta chains below were found in one sample sequenced in a study of cytomegalovirus exposure and HLA in healthy donors. The PCR contained 60 Vbeta and 13 Jbeta primers. The repertoire was sequenced with immunoSEQ multiplex PCR; TCRdb's copy has only in-frame clones and lacks some. The table includes approximately 100,000 clones, about 80% detected once. Sequencing was performed on PBMCs. The receptors originated from a man younger than 35 in good health and CMV-seropositive.

This rearrangement joins TRBV2 to TRBJ2-2; 8 bases are shared with TRBD2. CDR1 is SNHLY, CDR2 FYNNEI, per germline. The V gene end was trimmed by 6 bases and the J gene end by 0 bases; junction bases not matched to a gene: 6. The CDR3 runs 16 residues. The CDR3 loop reads CASSREGSANTGELFF. CDR3 coding DNA: TGTGCCAGCAGCCGGGAGGGGTCCGCGAACACCGGGGAGCTGTTTTTT. Full variable domain (outside the CDR3, taken from reference TRBV2 and TRBJ2-2): EPEVTQTPSHQVTQMGQEVILRCVPISNHLYFYWYRQILGQKVEFLVSFYNNEISEKSEIFDDQFSVERPDGSNFTLKIRSTKLEDSAMYFCASSREGSANTGELFFGEGSRLTVL.

This chain joins TRBV6-1 and TRBJ2-3; 8 positions agree with TRBD1. Germline V gives CDR1 MNHNS, CDR2 SASEGT. CDR3 length: 15 residues. Trimming cost V 2 bases and J 2 bases; bases outside gene matches: 3. Here the CDR3 DNA reads TGTGCCAGCAGTGAATCACAGGGGGTCACAGATACGCAGTATTTT. It is translated as CASSESQGVTDTQYF.

This clone was recorded a few times. This chain links TRBV28 with TRBJ1-6; D not resolved. Germline assignment: CDR1 MDHEN and CDR2 SYDVKM. The ends were cut back, 3 bases at V and 0 bases at J, with 3 bases in the middle. The CDR3 contains 14 residues. The CDR3 reads CASSFRSYNSPLHF. Written as DNA, the CDR3 is TGTGCCAGCAGTTTCCGCTCCTATAATTCACCCCTCCACTTT.

Here the CDR3 DNA reads TGTGCCAGCAGTTTGGACAGTGCATCCCACTATGGCTACACCTTC. Translating it yields CASSLDSASHYGYTF. The rearrangement joins TRBV28 to TRBJ1-2; D might be TRBD1 (6 bases). The CDR3 is 15 residues long. V lost 3 bases to trimming and J lost 3 bases, with 14 bases between them. Germline CDR1 and CDR2: MDHEN and SYDVKM.

The CDR3 sequence: CASSRTSGGAVFQETQYF. CDR3 bases: TGTGCCAGCAGTAGGACTAGCGGGGGGGCCGTATTCCAAGAGACCCAGTACTTC. The chain joins TRBV27 to TRBJ2-5; 15 bases fit TRBD2. The CDR3 is 18 residues long. V lost 5 bases to trimming and J lost 1 base; unmatched junction nucleotides: 8. CDR1 and CDR2 from the germline V gene are MNHEY and SMNVEV (reference sequence).

The V gene is TRBV28, the J gene TRBJ1-2, with a tentative D call TRBD1 (6 bases). CDR1 is MDHEN and CDR2 is SYDVKM in the germline V gene. The CDR3 is 11 amino acids. Trimming removed 11 bases at V and 5 bases at J, with 12 bases between. The CDR3 here is CAGAGEYGYTF. CDR3 DNA: TGTGCCGGGGCAGGGGAATATGGCTACACCTTC.

CDR3 protein: CASSETGGHQPQHF. CDR3 nucleotide sequence: TGTGCCAGCAGCGAGACAGGGGGCCATCAGCCCCAGCATTTT. This sequence joins TRBV6-5 and TRBJ1-5; 10 bases align to TRBD1. Germline lookup yields CDR1 MNHEY and CDR2 SVGAGI. J lost 5 bases, V lost 6 bases, and 4 bases had no gene match. The CDR3 has 14 residues.

The chain joins TRBV30 to TRBJ1-3, with unresolved D. Trimming removed 0 bases at V and 0 bases at J, with 9 bases between. In germline, CDR1 is GTSNPN, CDR2 SVGIG (reference sequence). The length of the CDR3 is 15 residues. CDR3 bases: TGTGCCTGGAGTGTAGGTCCGGGCTCTGGAAACACCATATATTTT. Amino acid sequence: CAWSVGPGSGNTIYF.

The chain carries TRBV28 and TRBJ1-2; 9 nucleotides line up with TRBD1. The ends lost 10 bases at V and 0 bases at J; junction bases unmatched: 3. Germline CDR1 and CDR2: MDHEN and SYDVKM. The CDR3 extends over 13 amino acids. CDR3 loop: CATRTGANYGYTF. The CDR3 DNA sequence: TGTGCCACCAGGACAGGGGCTAACTATGGCTACACCTTC.

The J gene is TRBJ1-1, the V gene TRBV6-6; TRBD1 matches 9 bases. Trimming at V came to 7 bases and at J to 0 bases, leaving 6 bases not matched to a gene. The CDR3 is made up of 15 amino acids. Germline CDR1 and CDR2: MNHNY and SVGAGI (reference sequence). This CDR3 reads CASIPGQGLNTEAFF. The DNA of the CDR3 is TGTGCCAGCATCCCCGGACAGGGGTTGAACACTGAAGCTTTCTTT.

This clone was seen only a few times. The gene calls are TRBV9 and TRBJ2-7, with TRBD2 identical over 8 bases. With 4 bases clipped from V and 4 bases from J, the junction kept 16 bases outside the gene matches. CDR3 length equals 17 residues. Germline lookup yields CDR1 SGDLS and CDR2 YYNGEE. The CDR3 nucleotides read TGTGCCAGCAGCTTAGGGGTTAGGGGGACTAGTGGATACGAGCAGTACTTC. Amino acid sequence: CASSLGVRGTSGYEQYF.

This chain joins TRBV5-1 and TRBJ2-5, with 8 nucleotides matching TRBD2. J gave up 4 bases and V 0 bases, and 5 bases lay outside the gene matches. This CDR3 contains 15 residues. From germline, CDR1 is SGHRS and CDR2 YFSETQ. In nucleotides, the CDR3 is TGCGCCAGCAGCTTGGACGGGACTAGGGGAGAGACCCAGTACTTC. Protein product: CASSLDGTRGETQYF.

The gene calls are TRBV7-9 and TRBJ1-5, with D unresolved. CDR1 is SEHNR, CDR2 FQNEAQ, per germline (reference sequence). Trimming took off 3 bases at V and 11 bases at J, with 8 bases between the two ends. The CDR3 runs 11 residues. CDR3 protein: CASSFVASQHF. In DNA form, the CDR3 reads TGTGCCAGCAGCTTCGTCGCGTCCCAGCATTTT.

The J gene is TRBJ2-7, the V gene TRBV7-2; no clear D. Germline lookup yields CDR1 SGHTA and CDR2 FQGNSA. V was clipped by 3 bases and J by 3 bases, with 9 bases between them. CDR3 length equals 13 residues. CDR3 bases: TGTGCCAGCAGCTTTTCCCCTAACTACGAGCAGTACTTC. Protein: CASSFSPNYEQYF.

This clone was observed a handful of times. The CDR3 DNA sequence: TGCGCCACCACCCTGGGGGGAGAAGCTTTCTTT. Translation: CATTLGGEAFF. The gene calls are TRBV10-2 and TRBJ1-1; D may be TRBD1 (5 bases). Germline CDR1 and CDR2: WSHSY and SAAADI. V lost 10 bases to trimming and J lost 8 bases, with 14 bases between them. This CDR3 comprises 11 residues.

The rearrangement links TRBV10-3 to TRBJ2-7; 13 bases are shared with TRBD2. The J segment lost 2 bases and the V segment lost 4 bases, leaving 2 bases of the junction unmatched. The CDR3 totals 15 residues. Germline V CDR1 and CDR2: ENHRY, SYGVKD. This chain's CDR3 is CAISVGTSGTYEQYF. CDR3 in DNA: TGTGCCATCAGTGTCGGGACTAGCGGGACCTACGAGCAGTACTTC.

The chain joins TRBV4-1 to TRBJ2-7; TRBD1 is a possible D gene (6 bases). CDR3 size: 15 residues. Trimming left V 3 bases short and J 3 bases short, with 15 bases between. Germline V gene lookup returns CDR1 MGHRA and CDR2 YSYEKL. In nucleotides, the CDR3 is TGCGCCAGCAGCCAGCGCCGGGACAAAAACTACGAGCAGTACTTC. Protein sequence: CASSQRRDKNYEQYF.

The genes are TRBV28 and TRBJ2-1; TRBD1 agrees at 9 bases. V was clipped by 10 bases and J by 2 bases; unmatched bases: 9. The germline CDR1 and CDR2 sequences are MDHEN and SYDVKM. CDR3 length equals 15 residues. As DNA, the CDR3 is TGTGCCACGAATGTGGGGACAGGGCCCTACAATGAGCAGTTCTTC. Residues: CATNVGTGPYNEQFF.